The source of this T cell receptor beta chain is a study of shared T cell receptors in the human thymus. Profiling relied on immunoSEQ multiplex PCR, and the TCRdb table lists in-frame clones only, not all of them. The sample consists of tens of thousands of clones, about 95% of them appearing once. J was trimmed by 0 bases and V by 0 bases; bases with no gene match: 9. CDR3 length equals 18 residues. Germline CDR1 reads SGHDN; CDR2 reads FVKESK. The V gene is TRBV14, the J gene TRBJ2-3; TRBD1 matches 7 bases. The sample consisted of thymocytes. This receptor was taken from a human donor. CDR3 in amino acids: CASSQEGQNPSSTDTQYF. CDR3 DNA: TGTGCCAGCAGCCAAGAGGGACAGAACCCCTCCAGCACAGATACGCAGTATTTT. Variable domain in full (rest from reference TRBV14 and TRBJ2-3): EAGVTQFPSHSVIEKGQTVTLRCDPISGHDNLYWYRRVMGKEIKFLLHFVKESKQDESGMPNNRFLAERTGGTYSTLKVQPAELEDSGVYFCASSQEGQNPSSTDTQYFGPGTRLTVL.